One sample yielded the 8 T cell receptor beta chains listed below, sequenced in a study of shared clonotypes between healthy human individuals (dated by TCRdb to the early 2020s). Library preparation employed the immunoSEQ multiplex PCR assay. TCRdb re-hosts the immuneACCESS table, in-frame sequences only. Its copies lack some clones; in the studies checked, an unresolved V gene accounts for under half of them, and the cause for the rest is not known. Here the sample has around 1.9 million clones; about 92% occur a single time. The ten largest make up around 1.7% of the sample. CD8 naive samples consisted of CD45RO-negative cells that were positively selected for CCR7, yielding a CD45RA+CCR7+ population without TemRA cells. Material for sequencing was naive CD8+ T cells from PBMCs. This specimen's cell subset or site label, interpreted: CD45RA+CCR7+. Every receptor here comes from a young man in good health. Some clones in this sample may be carry-over from other donors' samples.

The rearrangement links TRBV6-5 to TRBJ2-1, with D perhaps TRBD2 (5 bases). CDR1 MNHEY and CDR2 SVGAGI come from the germline V gene. The CDR3 has 15 residues. V gave up 2 bases and J gave up 0 bases, with 8 bases separating them. The CDR3 DNA is TGTGCCAGCAGTTACCGGGGAGTCTCCTACAATGAGCAGTTCTTC. Encoded protein: CASSYRGVSYNEQFF.

This chain connects TRBV15 to TRBJ2-3, with D perhaps TRBD1 or TRBD2 (5 bases each). Trimming removed 5 bases at V and 4 bases at J, with 19 bases between. The CDR3 consists of 16 residues. The V gene's germline CDR1 is LNHNV and CDR2 YYDKDF (reference sequence). The DNA of the CDR3 is TGTGCCACCAGCGCCCGGGACCCTCTCAAGGCAGATACGCAGTATTTT. This sequence encodes CATSARDPLKADTQYF.

V is TRBV7-9 and J is TRBJ1-1, with unresolved D. V gave up 2 bases and J gave up 0 bases, with 7 bases separating them. The CDR3 consists of 14 residues. Germline V CDR1 and CDR2: SEHNR, FQNEAQ (reference sequence). CDR3 region: CASSLTAVNTEAFF. DNA for the CDR3: TGTGCCAGCAGCTTAACGGCGGTGAACACTGAAGCTTTCTTT.

The chain employs TRBV28 and TRBJ2-5; the D gene is possibly TRBD2 (5 bases). Germline V lookup: CDR1 MDHEN, CDR2 SYDVKM. The CDR3 runs 13 residues. V lost 5 bases, J lost 5 bases, and 12 bases lay in between. The CDR3 reads CASSTGPGETQYF. CDR3 DNA: TGTGCCAGCAGTACCGGTCCGGGGGAGACCCAGTACTTC.

The table lists this clone with a count of one. V and J are TRBV19 and TRBJ2-1, with 7 bases aligning to TRBD2. Germline V CDR1 and CDR2: LNHDA, SQIVND (reference sequence). The CDR3 runs 16 residues. J was trimmed by 1 base and V by 3 bases; bases with no gene match: 6. Here the CDR3 DNA reads TGTGCCAGTAGTATTCCGGGAGGTCTTTCCTACAATGAGCAGTTCTTC. It codes for CASSIPGGLSYNEQFF.

The chain employs TRBV5-1 and TRBJ2-1, with a possible D match to TRBD2 (6 bases). Germline V gene lookup returns CDR1 SGHRS and CDR2 YFSETQ. The CDR3 runs 16 residues. Trimming stripped 0 bases from V and 3 bases from J, with 13 bases between. This CDR3 is CASSLDGRGLYNEQFF. The DNA for the CDR3 is TGCGCCAGCAGCTTGGACGGGAGAGGCCTCTACAATGAGCAGTTCTTC.

The chain combines TRBV4-1 with TRBJ2-7; D is ambiguous. The CDR3 contains 16 residues. V was trimmed by 1 base and J by 0 bases, leaving 13 bases between them. CDR1 and CDR2 from the germline V gene are MGHRA and YSYEKL. The CDR3 DNA follows: TGCGCCAGCAGCCAAGTGGCCGGCGGTAGCTCCTACGAGCAGTACTTC. It specifies CASSQVAGGSSYEQYF.

A single count supports this clone. The chain uses TRBV5-4 and TRBJ2-7, with 7 nucleotides matching TRBD2. V was pared by 4 bases and J by 4 bases, with 8 bases of the junction left unmatched. Germline loops: CDR1 SGHNT, CDR2 YYREEE (reference sequence). This CDR3 region has 14 residues. The CDR3 nucleotides are TGTGCCAGCAGCACTTGGGGGGGTGGGTACGAGCAGTACTTC. It is translated as CASSTWGGGYEQYF.